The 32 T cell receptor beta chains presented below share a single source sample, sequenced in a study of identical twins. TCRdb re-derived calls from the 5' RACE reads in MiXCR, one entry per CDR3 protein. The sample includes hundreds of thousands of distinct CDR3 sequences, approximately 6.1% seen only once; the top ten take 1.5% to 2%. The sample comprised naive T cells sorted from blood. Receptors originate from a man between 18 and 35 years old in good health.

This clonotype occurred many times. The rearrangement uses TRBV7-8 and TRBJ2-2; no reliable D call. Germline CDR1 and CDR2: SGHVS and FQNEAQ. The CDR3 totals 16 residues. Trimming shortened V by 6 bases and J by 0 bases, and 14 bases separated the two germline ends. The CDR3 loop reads CASSREAGTNTGELFF. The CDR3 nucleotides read TGTGCCAGCAGTAGAGAGGCAGGAACGAACACCGGGGAGCTGTTTTTT.

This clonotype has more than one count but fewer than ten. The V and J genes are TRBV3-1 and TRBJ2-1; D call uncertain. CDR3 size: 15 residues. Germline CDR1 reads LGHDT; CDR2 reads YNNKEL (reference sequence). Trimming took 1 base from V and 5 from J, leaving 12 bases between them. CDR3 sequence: CASSQGLVNHNEQFF. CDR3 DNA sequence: TGTGCCAGCAGCCAAGGATTAGTAAACCACAATGAGCAGTTCTTC.

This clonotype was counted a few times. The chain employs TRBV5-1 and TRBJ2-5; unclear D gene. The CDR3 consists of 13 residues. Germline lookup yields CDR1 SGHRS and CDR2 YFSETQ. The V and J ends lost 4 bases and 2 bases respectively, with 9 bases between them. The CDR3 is CASSVRMQETQYF. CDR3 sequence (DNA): TGCGCCAGCAGCGTACGAATGCAAGAGACCCAGTACTTC. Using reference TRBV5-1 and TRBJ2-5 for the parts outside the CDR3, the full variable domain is KAGVTQTPRYLIKTRGQQVTLSCSPISGHRSVSWYQQTPGQGLQFLFEYFSETQRNKGNFPGRFSGRQFSNSRSEMNVSTLELGDSALYLCASSVRMQETQYFGPGTRLLVL.

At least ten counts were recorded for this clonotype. The CDR3 sequence is CASRQPGQGYEQYF. As DNA, the CDR3 is TGTGCCAGCAGGCAACCGGGACAGGGATACGAGCAGTACTTC. This chain connects TRBV28 to TRBJ2-7; 9 bases fit TRBD1. The V gene end was trimmed by 6 bases and the J gene end by 4 bases; junction bases not matched to a gene: 7. This CDR3 is 14 amino acids long. The germline gives CDR1 MDHEN, CDR2 SYDVKM.

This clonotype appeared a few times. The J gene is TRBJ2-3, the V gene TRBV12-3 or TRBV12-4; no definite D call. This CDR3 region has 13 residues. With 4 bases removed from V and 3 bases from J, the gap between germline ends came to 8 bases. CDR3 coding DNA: TGTGCCAGCAGTTCATACGAGACAGATACGCAGTATTTT. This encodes CASSSYETDTQYF.

For the CDR3, the DNA is TGCGCCAGCAGCCAAGAAGACAGAGAGGATCAGCCCCAGCATTTT. This encodes CASSQEDREDQPQHF. V and J are TRBV4-1 and TRBJ1-5; D possibly corresponds to TRBD1 (5 bases). This CDR3 comprises 15 residues. V lost 0 bases and J lost 5, with 11 bases in between. CDR1 and CDR2 (germline): MGHRA, YSYEKL.

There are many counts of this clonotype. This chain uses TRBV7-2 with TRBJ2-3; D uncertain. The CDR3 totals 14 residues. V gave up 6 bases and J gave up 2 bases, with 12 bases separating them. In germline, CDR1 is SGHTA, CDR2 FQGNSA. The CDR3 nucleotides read TGTGCCAGCAGTGGGCGGAACCCCACAGATACGCAGTATTTT. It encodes CASSGRNPTDTQYF.

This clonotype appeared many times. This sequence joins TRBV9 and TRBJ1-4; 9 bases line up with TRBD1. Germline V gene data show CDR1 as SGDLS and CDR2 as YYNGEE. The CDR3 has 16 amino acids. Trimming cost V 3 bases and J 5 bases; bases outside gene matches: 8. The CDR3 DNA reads TGTGCCAGCAGCGAGACACCACAGGGGGCAAATGAAAAACTGTTTTTT. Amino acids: CASSETPQGANEKLFF.

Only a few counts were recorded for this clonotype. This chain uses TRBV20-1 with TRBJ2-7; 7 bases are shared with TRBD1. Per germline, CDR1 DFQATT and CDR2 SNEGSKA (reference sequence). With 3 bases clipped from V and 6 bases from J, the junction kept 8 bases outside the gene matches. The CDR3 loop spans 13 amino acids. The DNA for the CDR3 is TGCAGTGCTAGTCAAGACAGGGCTTTCGAGCAGTACTTC. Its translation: CSASQDRAFEQYF.

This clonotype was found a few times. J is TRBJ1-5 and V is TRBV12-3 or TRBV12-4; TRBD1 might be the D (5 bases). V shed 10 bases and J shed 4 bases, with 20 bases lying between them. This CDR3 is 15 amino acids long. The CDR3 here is CATKITRDSNQPQHF. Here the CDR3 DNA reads TGTGCCACCAAAATAACAAGGGACTCGAATCAGCCCCAGCATTTT.

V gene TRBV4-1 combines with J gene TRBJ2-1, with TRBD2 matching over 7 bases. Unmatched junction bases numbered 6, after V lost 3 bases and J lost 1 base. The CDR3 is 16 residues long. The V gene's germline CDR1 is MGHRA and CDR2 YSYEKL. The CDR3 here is CASSQLAGTSYNEQFF. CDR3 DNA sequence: TGCGCCAGCAGCCAGTTAGCGGGTACTTCCTACAATGAGCAGTTCTTC.

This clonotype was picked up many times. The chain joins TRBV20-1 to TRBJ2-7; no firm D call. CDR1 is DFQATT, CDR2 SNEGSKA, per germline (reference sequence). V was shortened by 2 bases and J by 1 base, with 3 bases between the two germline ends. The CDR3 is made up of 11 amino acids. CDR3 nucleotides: TGCAGTGCTAGACTTTCCTACGAGCAGTACTTC. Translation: CSARLSYEQYF.

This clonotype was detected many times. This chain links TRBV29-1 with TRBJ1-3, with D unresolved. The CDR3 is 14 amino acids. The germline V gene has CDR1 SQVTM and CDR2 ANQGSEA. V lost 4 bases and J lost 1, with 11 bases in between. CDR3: CSVGASESGNTIYF. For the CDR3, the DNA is TGCAGCGTTGGCGCGTCGGAATCTGGAAACACCATATATTTT.

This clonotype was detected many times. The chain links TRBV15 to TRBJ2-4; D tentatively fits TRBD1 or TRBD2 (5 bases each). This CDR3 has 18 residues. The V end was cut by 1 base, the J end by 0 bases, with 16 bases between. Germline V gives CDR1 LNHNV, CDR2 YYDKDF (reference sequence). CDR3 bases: TGTGCCACCAGCAGAGGAGACAGAGGGGCATTAGCCAAAAACATTCAGTACTTC. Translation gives CATSRGDRGALAKNIQYF.

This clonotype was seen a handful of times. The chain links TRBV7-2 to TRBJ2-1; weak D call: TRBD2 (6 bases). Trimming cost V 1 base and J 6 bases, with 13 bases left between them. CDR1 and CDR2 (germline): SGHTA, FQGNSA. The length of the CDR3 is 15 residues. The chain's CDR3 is CASSLVGGMGNEQFF. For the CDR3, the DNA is TGTGCCAGCAGCTTAGTGGGAGGTATGGGCAATGAGCAGTTCTTC.

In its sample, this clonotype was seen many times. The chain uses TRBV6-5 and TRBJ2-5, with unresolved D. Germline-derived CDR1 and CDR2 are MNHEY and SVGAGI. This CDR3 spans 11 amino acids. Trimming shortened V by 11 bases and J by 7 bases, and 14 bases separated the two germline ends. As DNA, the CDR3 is TGTGCCGCCAGGTCGACGGGGACCCAGTACTTC. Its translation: CAARSTGTQYF.

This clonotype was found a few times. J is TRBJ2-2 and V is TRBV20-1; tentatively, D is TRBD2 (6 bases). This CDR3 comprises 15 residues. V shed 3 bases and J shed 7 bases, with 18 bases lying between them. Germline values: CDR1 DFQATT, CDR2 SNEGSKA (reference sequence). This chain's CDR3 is CSARAGHHLGGELFF. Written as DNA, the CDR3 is TGCAGTGCTAGGGCGGGGCACCACTTGGGCGGGGAGCTGTTTTTT.

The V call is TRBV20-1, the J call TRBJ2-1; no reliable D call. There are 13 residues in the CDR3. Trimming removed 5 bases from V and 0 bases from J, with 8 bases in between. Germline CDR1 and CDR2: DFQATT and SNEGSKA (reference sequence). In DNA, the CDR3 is TGCAGTGCTCAATCGTACTCCTACAATGAGCAGTTCTTC. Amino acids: CSAQSYSYNEQFF.

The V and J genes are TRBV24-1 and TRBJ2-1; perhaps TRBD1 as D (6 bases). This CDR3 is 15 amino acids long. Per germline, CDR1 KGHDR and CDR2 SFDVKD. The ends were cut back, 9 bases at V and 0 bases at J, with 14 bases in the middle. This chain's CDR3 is CATGGTRSSYNEQFF. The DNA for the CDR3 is TGTGCCACCGGGGGCACGCGAAGCTCCTACAATGAGCAGTTCTTC.

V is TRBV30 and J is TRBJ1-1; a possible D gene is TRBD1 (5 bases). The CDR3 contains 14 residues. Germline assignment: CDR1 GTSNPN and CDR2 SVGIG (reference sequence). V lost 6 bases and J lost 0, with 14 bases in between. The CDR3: CACRVGTLNTEAFF. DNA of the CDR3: TGTGCCTGCCGAGTCGGGACCTTGAACACTGAAGCTTTCTTT.

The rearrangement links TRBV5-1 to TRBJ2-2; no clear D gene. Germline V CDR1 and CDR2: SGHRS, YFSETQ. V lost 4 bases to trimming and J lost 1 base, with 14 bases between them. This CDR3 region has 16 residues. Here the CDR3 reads CASSNMGGKNTGELFF. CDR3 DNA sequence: TGCGCCAGCAGCAACATGGGCGGTAAGAACACCGGGGAGCTGTTTTTT.

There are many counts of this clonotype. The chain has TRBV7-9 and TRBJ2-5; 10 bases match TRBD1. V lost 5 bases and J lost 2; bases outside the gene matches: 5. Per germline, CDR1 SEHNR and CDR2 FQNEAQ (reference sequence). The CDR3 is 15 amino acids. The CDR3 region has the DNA TGTGCCAGCAGCGCGGACAGGGGGGGTCAAGAGACCCAGTACTTC. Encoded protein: CASSADRGGQETQYF.

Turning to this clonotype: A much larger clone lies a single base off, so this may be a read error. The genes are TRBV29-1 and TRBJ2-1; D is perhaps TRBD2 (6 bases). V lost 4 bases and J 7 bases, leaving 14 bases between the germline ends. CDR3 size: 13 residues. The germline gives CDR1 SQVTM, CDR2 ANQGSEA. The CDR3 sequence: CSVVSAGVNEQFF. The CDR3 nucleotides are TGCAGCGTTGTTTCAGCGGGCGTGAATGAGCAGTTCTTC.

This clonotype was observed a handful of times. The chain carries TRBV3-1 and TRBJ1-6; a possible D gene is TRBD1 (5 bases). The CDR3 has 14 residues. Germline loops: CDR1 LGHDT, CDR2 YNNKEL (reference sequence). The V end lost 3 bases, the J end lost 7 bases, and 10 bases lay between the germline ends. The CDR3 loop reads CASSHGTSNSPLHF. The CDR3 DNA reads TGTGCCAGCAGCCACGGGACTTCGAATTCACCCCTCCACTTT.

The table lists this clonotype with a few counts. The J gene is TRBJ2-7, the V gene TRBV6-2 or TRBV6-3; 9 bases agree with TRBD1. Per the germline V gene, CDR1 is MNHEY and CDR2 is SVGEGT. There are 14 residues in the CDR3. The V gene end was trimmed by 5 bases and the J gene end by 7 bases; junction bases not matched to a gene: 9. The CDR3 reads CASSTWDREGEQYF. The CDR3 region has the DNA TGTGCCAGCAGTACATGGGACAGGGAAGGAGAGCAGTACTTC.

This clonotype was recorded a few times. The DNA of the CDR3 is TGTGCCAGCAGCCCTAGCCCAGGGACTAGCTCTCGGGAGACCCAGTACTTC. Translated: CASSPSPGTSSRETQYF. The chain combines TRBV7-2 with TRBJ2-5, with 9 bases lining up with TRBD2. Germline-derived CDR1 and CDR2 are SGHTA and FQGNSA. The CDR3 totals 17 residues. V lost 5 bases, J lost 5 bases, and 15 bases stayed unmatched. Supplemented by reference TRBV7-2 and TRBJ2-5, the full variable domain reads GAGVSQSPSNKVTEKGKDVELRCDPISGHTALYWYRQSLGQGLEFLIYFQGNSAPDKSGLPSDRFSAERTGGSVSTLTIQRTQQEDSAVYLCASSPSPGTSSRETQYFGPGTRLLVL.

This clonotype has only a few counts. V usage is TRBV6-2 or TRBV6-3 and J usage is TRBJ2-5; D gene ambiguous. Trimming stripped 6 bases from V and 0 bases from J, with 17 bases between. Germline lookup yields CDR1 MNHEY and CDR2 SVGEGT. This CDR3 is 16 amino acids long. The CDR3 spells CASSEVTRTHQETQYF. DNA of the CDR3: TGTGCCAGCAGCGAAGTTACGCGGACCCACCAAGAGACCCAGTACTTC.

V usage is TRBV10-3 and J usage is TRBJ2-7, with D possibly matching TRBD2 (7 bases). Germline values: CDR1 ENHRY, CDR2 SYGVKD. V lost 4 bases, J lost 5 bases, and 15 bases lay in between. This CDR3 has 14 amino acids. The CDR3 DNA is TGTGCCATCAGTGGGCGGGGGCGCGGGGACGAGCAGTACTTC. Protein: CAISGRGRGDEQYF.

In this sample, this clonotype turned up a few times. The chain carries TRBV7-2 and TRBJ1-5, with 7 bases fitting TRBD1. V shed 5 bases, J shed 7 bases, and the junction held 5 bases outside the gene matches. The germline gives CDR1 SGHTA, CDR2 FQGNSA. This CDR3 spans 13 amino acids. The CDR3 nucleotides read TGTGCCAGCAGCCGGGACAGCGAACAGCCCCAGCATTTT. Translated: CASSRDSEQPQHF.

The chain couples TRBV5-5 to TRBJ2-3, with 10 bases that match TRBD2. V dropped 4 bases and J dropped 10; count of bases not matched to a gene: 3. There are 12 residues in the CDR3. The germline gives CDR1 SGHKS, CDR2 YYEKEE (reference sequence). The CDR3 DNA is TGTGCCAGCAGCCCGGGACTAGCGCCGCAGTATTTT. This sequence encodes CASSPGLAPQYF.

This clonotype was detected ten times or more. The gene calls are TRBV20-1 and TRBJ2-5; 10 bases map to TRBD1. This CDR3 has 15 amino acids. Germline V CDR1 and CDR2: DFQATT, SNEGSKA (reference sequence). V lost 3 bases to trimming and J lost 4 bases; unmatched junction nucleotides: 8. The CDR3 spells CSARPTRDRGETQYF. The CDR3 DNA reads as TGCAGTGCTAGGCCCACCCGGGACAGGGGAGAGACCCAGTACTTC.

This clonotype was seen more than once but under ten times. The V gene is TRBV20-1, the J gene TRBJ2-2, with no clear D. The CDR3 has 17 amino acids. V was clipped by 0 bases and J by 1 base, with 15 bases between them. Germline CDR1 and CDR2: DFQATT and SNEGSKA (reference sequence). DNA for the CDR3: TGCAGTGCTAGAGATAGTCAGAAGGGTTGGAACACCGGGGAGCTGTTTTTT. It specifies CSARDSQKGWNTGELFF.